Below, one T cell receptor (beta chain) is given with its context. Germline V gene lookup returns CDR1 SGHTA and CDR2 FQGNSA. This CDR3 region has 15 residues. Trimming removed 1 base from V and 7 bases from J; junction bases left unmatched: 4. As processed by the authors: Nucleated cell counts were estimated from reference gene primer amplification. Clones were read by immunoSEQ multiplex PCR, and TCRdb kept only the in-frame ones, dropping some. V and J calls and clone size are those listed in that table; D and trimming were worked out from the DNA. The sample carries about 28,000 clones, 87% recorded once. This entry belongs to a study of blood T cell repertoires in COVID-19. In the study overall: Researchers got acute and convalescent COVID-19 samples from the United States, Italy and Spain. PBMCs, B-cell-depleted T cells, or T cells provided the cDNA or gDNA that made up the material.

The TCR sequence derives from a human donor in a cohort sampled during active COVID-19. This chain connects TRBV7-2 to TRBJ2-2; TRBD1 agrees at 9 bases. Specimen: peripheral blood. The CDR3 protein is CASSLVQGAGGELFF. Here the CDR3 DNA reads TGTGCCAGCAGCTTAGTACAGGGGGCTGGCGGGGAGCTGTTTTTT.